This T cell receptor (beta chain) was captured in a study of blood T cell repertoires in COVID-19. Libraries were prepared by immunoSEQ multiplex PCR; TCRdb keeps only in-frame clonotypes and omits some of them. The data show hundreds of thousands of clones, with 85% to 90% seen just once and roughly a sixth held by the top ten. This CDR3 comprises 14 residues. CDR1 is SGHDN, CDR2 FVKESK, per germline. Trimming cost V 5 bases and J 3 bases, with 10 bases left between them. Individuals aged roughly 18 to 95 years were recruited from roughly 23 US areas. Participant-reported clinical history was the basis for cohort assignment. Two negative PCRs, clearance, or symptom resolution were required of recovered Cohort 3 donors.

The sequencing input was PBMCs or T cells enriched from blood (not recorded which). The V gene is TRBV14, the J gene TRBJ2-2, with D perhaps matching TRBD1 (5 bases). This receptor was identified in a man between 18 and 29 years old who had recovered from COVID-19. CDR3 sequence (DNA): TGTGCCAGCAGCTCGGACACCTACACCGGGGAGCTGTTTTTT. Encoded protein: CASSSDTYTGELFF.